This T cell receptor (beta chain) was sequenced in a study of blood T cells in healthy people across ages. Study outcomes and limitations: The study found TCR beta diversity correlated strongly with naive T cell percentage.

Comments on this clonotype: Its target is unknown.

It was with a sample-barcoded 5' primer and a J-beta primer mix that a second PCR of roughly 7 to 12 cycles was run. TCRdb ran MiXCR on the 5' RACE reads and lists one entry per CDR3 protein. Here the sample spans 730,000 or so distinct CDR3 sequences, approximately 43% being singletons. CDR3 size: 14 residues. The ends lost 6 bases at V and 11 bases at J; junction bases unmatched: 15. Germline values: CDR1 MDHEN, CDR2 SYDVKM. The sample, about 9.2 milliliters of peripheral blood, was drawn from each donor. Isolation per sample recovered at least 7 million PBMCs. The sample comprised blood. This TCR derives from a woman in her sixties in good health. The V and J genes are TRBV28 and TRBJ2-5; 7 bases line up with TRBD2. CDR3 sequence reads: CASRRGGSAYGQYF. In DNA form, the CDR3 reads TGTGCCAGCAGGCGGGGAGGGTCCGCCTACGGGCAGTACTTC.